These 27 T cell receptor beta chains came from one sample sequenced in a study of PD-L1 blockade in urothelial cancer. TCRdb keeps only in-frame clones here, not all; method: immunoSEQ multiplex PCR. This table holds just under 45,000 clones, 88% found once. This sample comprised PBMCs, obtained around atezolizumab (anti-PD-L1) treatment. All receptors derive from a woman aged 60-75 years with urothelial cancer.

This chain joins TRBV10-3 and TRBJ2-7; 7 bases agree with TRBD2. Germline-derived CDR1 and CDR2 are ENHRY and SYGVKD. This CDR3 spans 12 amino acids. Unmatched junction bases numbered 4, after V lost 4 bases and J lost 7 bases. The CDR3 protein is CAISGTSQEQYF. In nucleotides, the CDR3 is TGTGCCATCAGTGGGACTAGTCAGGAGCAGTACTTC.

This chain uses TRBV9 with TRBJ2-2; 7 nucleotides line up with TRBD1. There are 16 residues in the CDR3. Trimming at V came to 0 bases and at J to 3 bases, leaving 5 bases not matched to a gene. Germline-derived CDR1 and CDR2 are SGDLS and YYNGEE. The CDR3 nucleotides are TGTGCCAGCAGCGTAGCGAGGGGGCGGGACACCGGGGAGCTGTTTTTT. Translated, it gives CASSVARGRDTGELFF. Variable domain in full (rest from reference TRBV9 and TRBJ2-2): DSGVTQTPKHLITATGQRVTLRCSPRSGDLSVYWYQQSLDQGLQFLIQYYNGEERAKGNILERFSAQQFPDLHSELNLSSLELGDSALYFCASSVARGRDTGELFFGEGSRLTVL.

The V gene is TRBV10-3, the J gene TRBJ1-3; TRBD1 is a possible D gene (6 bases). The CDR3 consists of 11 residues. The germline V and J ends were trimmed by 10 bases and 14 bases, with 18 bases remaining between them. Germline assignment: CDR1 ENHRY and CDR2 SYGVKD. CDR3 in DNA: TGTGCCACAGGGATCTCTTGGACAGTATATTTT. Its protein product is CATGISWTVYF.

The chain is built from TRBV2 and TRBJ2-5, with D maybe TRBD1 (5 bases). The germline V gene encodes CDR1 SNHLY and CDR2 FYNNEI. This CDR3 spans 13 amino acids. Trimming stripped 3 bases from V and 5 bases from J, with 10 bases between. This CDR3 is CASSDVAGETQYF. CDR3 in DNA: TGTGCCAGCAGTGACGTAGCAGGGGAGACCCAGTACTTC.

The rearrangement joins TRBV7-2 to TRBJ2-3, with TRBD2 identical over 7 bases. Trimming removed 5 bases from V and 4 bases from J; junction bases left unmatched: 12. CDR3 length: 16 amino acids. Germline V CDR1 and CDR2: SGHTA, FQGNSA. The CDR3 bases are TGTGCCAGCAGCCCGAAGGGCGGGAGAGTAGCAGATACGCAGTATTTT. It specifies CASSPKGGRVADTQYF.

The V and J genes are TRBV19 and TRBJ1-3; D is uncertain. The V gene lost 6 bases and the J gene lost 3 bases, with 9 bases spanning the gap. Per germline, CDR1 LNHDA and CDR2 SQIVND (reference sequence). The CDR3 runs to 13 residues. CDR3 in DNA: TGTGCCAGTAGGAGCGATTATGGAAACACCATATATTTT. Protein sequence: CASRSDYGNTIYF.

The rearrangement uses TRBV9 and TRBJ1-6; maybe TRBD1 (5 bases). Germline loops: CDR1 SGDLS, CDR2 YYNGEE. Trimming cost V 4 bases and J 10 bases, with 18 bases left between them. The CDR3 extends over 15 amino acids. Written as DNA, the CDR3 is TGTGCCAGCAGCTCCCGGTTCCGAGGACAATCACCCCTCCACTTT. Translated: CASSSRFRGQSPLHF. Based on the CDR3 plus reference TRBV9 and TRBJ1-6, the full variable domain is DSGVTQTPKHLITATGQRVTLRCSPRSGDLSVYWYQQSLDQGLQFLIQYYNGEERAKGNILERFSAQQFPDLHSELNLSSLELGDSALYFCASSSRFRGQSPLHFGNGTRLTVT.

CDR3 coding DNA: TGCAGTGGGGGGCGTTTAGAGACCCAGTACTTC. Protein product: CSGGRLETQYF. The gene calls are TRBV20-1 and TRBJ2-5; possible D gene TRBD1, 6 bases. Trimming removed 7 bases at V and 4 bases at J, with 10 bases between. This CDR3 region has 11 residues. CDR1 DFQATT and CDR2 SNEGSKA come from the germline V gene (reference sequence).

The chain combines TRBV28 with TRBJ2-1; D is unresolved. In germline, CDR1 is MDHEN, CDR2 SYDVKM. This CDR3 has 16 residues. Trimming removed 2 bases at V and 1 base at J, with 12 bases between. This CDR3 reads CASSLPSYRSYNEQFF. CDR3 coding DNA: TGTGCCAGCAGTTTACCTAGTTATCGGTCCTACAATGAGCAGTTCTTC.

J is TRBJ1-5 and V is TRBV6-1; 9 bases align to TRBD1. Trimming took 6 bases from V and 4 from J; bases not matched to a gene: 7. CDR1 and CDR2 (germline): MNHNS, SASEGT. The CDR3 is made up of 15 amino acids. In DNA form, the CDR3 reads TGTGCCAGCAGGTCCGGGACAGGGTTTAATCAGCCCCAGCATTTT. Residues: CASRSGTGFNQPQHF.

The CDR3 sequence: CASSYSTGDNEQFF. In nucleotides, the CDR3 is TGTGCCAGCAGTTACTCGACAGGGGACAATGAGCAGTTCTTC. This chain uses TRBV6-5 with TRBJ2-1; TRBD1 matches 8 bases. The J segment lost 5 bases and the V segment lost 0 bases, leaving 0 bases of the junction unmatched. Germline CDR1 MNHEY, CDR2 SVGAGI. CDR3 length: 14 amino acids.

V usage is TRBV7-9 and J usage is TRBJ1-2; D is unclear. Trimming cost V 1 base and J 10 bases, with 10 bases left between them. Germline assignment: CDR1 SEHNR and CDR2 FQNEAQ (reference sequence). This CDR3 is 12 amino acids long. The CDR3 bases are TGTGCCAGCAGCTTAGAACCAAGCCCCTACACCTTC. It specifies CASSLEPSPYTF.

CDR3 amino acids: CASSQRTGGMEKLFF. The CDR3 DNA sequence: TGCGCCAGCAGCCAGAGGACAGGGGGAATGGAAAAACTGTTTTTT. The chain carries TRBV4-3 and TRBJ1-4; 10 positions agree with TRBD1. The CDR3 spans 15 residues. Trimming at V came to 3 bases and at J to 8 bases, leaving 6 bases not matched to a gene. CDR1 is LGHNA, CDR2 YSLEER, per germline.

V and J are TRBV2 and TRBJ2-7; 7 nucleotides match TRBD2. The CDR3 covers 13 residues. After removal of 4 bases from V and 6 bases from J, the junction contained 6 bases not matched to a gene. Germline V CDR1 and CDR2: SNHLY, FYNNEI. For the CDR3, the DNA is TGTGCCAGCAGTGTGGGGAGGGCGGGCGAGCAGTACTTC. Protein product: CASSVGRAGEQYF.

The chain employs TRBV19 and TRBJ2-3; D is possibly TRBD2 (6 bases). This CDR3 region has 14 residues. Germline-derived CDR1 and CDR2 are LNHDA and SQIVND (reference sequence). V was pared by 3 bases and J by 3 bases, with 10 bases between. This CDR3 reads CASSIWRETDTQYF. The DNA for the CDR3 is TGTGCCAGTAGTATTTGGAGGGAAACAGATACGCAGTATTTT.

This clone was seen a handful of times. Written as DNA, the CDR3 is TGTGCCAGCAGCTTTGGCGGGACCTACAATGAGCAGTTCTTC. Its translation: CASSFGGTYNEQFF. The rearrangement uses TRBV7-6 and TRBJ2-1; D might be TRBD2 (6 bases). The CDR3 sequence is 14 residues long. CDR1 is SGHVS, CDR2 FNYEAQ, per germline. Trimming took off 3 bases at V and 2 bases at J, with 8 bases between the two ends.

J is TRBJ1-6 and V is TRBV5-1; D is perhaps TRBD1 (5 bases). The V end was cut by 0 bases, the J end by 6 bases, with 19 bases between. From germline, CDR1 is SGHRS and CDR2 YFSETQ. There are 18 residues in the CDR3. The CDR3 region is CASSLVAQGLSSNSPLHF. DNA of the CDR3: TGCGCCAGCAGCTTGGTGGCTCAGGGACTTTCTTCTAATTCACCCCTCCACTTT.

The chain employs TRBV5-1 and TRBJ2-7; 8 nucleotides line up with TRBD1. Trimming cost V 3 bases and J 3 bases; bases outside gene matches: 5. The germline V gene has CDR1 SGHRS and CDR2 YFSETQ. This CDR3 spans 14 amino acids. CDR3 sequence reads: CASSYGTGDYEQYF. The CDR3, as DNA: TGCGCCAGCAGCTATGGGACAGGAGACTACGAGCAGTACTTC.

The V gene is TRBV19, the J gene TRBJ2-7; 8 nucleotides match TRBD2. The CDR3 covers 13 residues. Unmatched junction bases numbered 7, after V lost 10 bases and J lost 2 bases. Germline CDR1 and CDR2: LNHDA and SQIVND (reference sequence). The CDR3 loop is CATATGGAYEQYF. In DNA, the CDR3 is TGTGCCACCGCAACCGGGGGGGCCTACGAGCAGTACTTC.

The chain links TRBV28 to TRBJ2-1, with D possibly TRBD1 on 6 matching bases. The CDR3 runs to 16 residues. The V end was cut by 9 bases, the J end by 5 bases, with 23 bases between. The germline V gene has CDR1 MDHEN and CDR2 SYDVKM. The CDR3 protein is CARSGALRGLDNEQFF. The CDR3 nucleotides read TGTGCCAGGTCAGGGGCCTTGAGGGGATTGGACAATGAGCAGTTCTTC. The full variable domain, rest sourced from reference TRBV28 and TRBJ2-1, is DVKVTQSSRYLVKRTGEKVFLECVQDMDHENMFWYRQDPGLGLRLIYFSYDVKMKEKGDIPEGYSVSREKKERFSLILESASTNQTSMYLCARSGALRGLDNEQFFGPGTRLTVL.

The chain uses TRBV7-2 and TRBJ2-1; 8 nucleotides match TRBD2. This CDR3 comprises 13 residues. Germline assignment: CDR1 SGHTA and CDR2 FQGNSA. The V gene end was trimmed by 5 bases and the J gene end by 7 bases; junction bases not matched to a gene: 4. CDR3 region: CASSPGLVNEQFF. CDR3 coding DNA: TGTGCCAGCAGCCCGGGACTAGTTAATGAGCAGTTCTTC.

The rearrangement joins TRBV7-9 to TRBJ1-2; 7 bases agree with TRBD1. The trim removed 1 base at V and 0 bases at J, leaving 2 bases unmatched. There are 15 residues in the CDR3. Germline values: CDR1 SEHNR, CDR2 FQNEAQ (reference sequence). CDR3 loop: CASSLGDRANYGYTF. In nucleotides, the CDR3 is TGTGCCAGCAGCTTAGGTGACAGGGCTAACTATGGCTACACCTTC.

V and J are TRBV28 and TRBJ2-7, with 10 bases fitting TRBD1. The junction had 5 bases not matched to a gene; V was cut back by 2 bases and J by 4 bases. Looked up from germline, CDR1 is MDHEN and CDR2 is SYDVKM. CDR3 length equals 15 residues. CDR3 protein: CASSLRTGGVYEQYF. CDR3 nucleotides: TGTGCCAGCAGTTTAAGGACAGGGGGAGTGTACGAGCAGTACTTC.

CDR3 bases: TGCGCCAGCAGCTTGGCGGGCGGACAGGGCCATTCACCCCTCCACTTT. Translating it yields CASSLAGGQGHSPLHF. This chain joins TRBV5-1 and TRBJ1-6; 8 positions match TRBD1. Trimming removed 0 bases from V and 8 bases from J; junction bases left unmatched: 7. Germline loops: CDR1 SGHRS, CDR2 YFSETQ. CDR3 size: 16 residues.

This sequence joins TRBV6-6 and TRBJ2-2; 9 nucleotides align to TRBD2. The trim removed 7 bases at V and 5 bases at J, leaving 11 bases unmatched. The germline V gene encodes CDR1 MNHNY and CDR2 SVGAGI (reference sequence). The CDR3 spans 16 residues. CDR3 in amino acids: CASIVQVAGVTGELFF. In DNA form, the CDR3 reads TGTGCCAGCATTGTCCAGGTAGCGGGAGTAACCGGGGAGCTGTTTTTT.

This clone was seen only a few times. The genes are TRBV29-1 and TRBJ1-2, with 11 bases lining up with TRBD1. V was pared by 8 bases and J by 8 bases, with 7 bases of the junction left unmatched. This CDR3 spans 12 amino acids. CDR1 is SQVTM, CDR2 ANQGSEA, per germline. The CDR3 nucleotides are TGCAGCATCGGACAGGGGGCGAAAGGCTACACCTTC. Encoded protein: CSIGQGAKGYTF.

The chain combines TRBV18 with TRBJ1-5, with D tentatively TRBD1 (6 bases). The CDR3 covers 12 residues. The V and J ends lost 4 bases and 7 bases respectively, with 8 bases between them. Per germline, CDR1 KGHSH and CDR2 LQKENI. This CDR3 reads CASSQGTQPQHF. CDR3 DNA: TGTGCCAGCTCACAGGGGACACAGCCCCAGCATTTT.